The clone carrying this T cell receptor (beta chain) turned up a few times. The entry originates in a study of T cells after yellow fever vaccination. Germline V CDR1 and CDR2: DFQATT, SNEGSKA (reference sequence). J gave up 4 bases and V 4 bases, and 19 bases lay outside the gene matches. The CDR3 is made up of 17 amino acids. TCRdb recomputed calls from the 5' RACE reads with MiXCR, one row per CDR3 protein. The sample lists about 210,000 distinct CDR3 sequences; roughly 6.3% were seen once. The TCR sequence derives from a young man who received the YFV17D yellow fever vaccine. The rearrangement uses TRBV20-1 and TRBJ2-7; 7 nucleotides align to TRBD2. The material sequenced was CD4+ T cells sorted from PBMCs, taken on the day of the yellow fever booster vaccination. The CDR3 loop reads CSAMVDSGIVVGYEQYF. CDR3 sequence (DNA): TGCAGTGCTATGGTAGACAGCGGGATAGTTGTGGGTTACGAGCAGTACTTC.